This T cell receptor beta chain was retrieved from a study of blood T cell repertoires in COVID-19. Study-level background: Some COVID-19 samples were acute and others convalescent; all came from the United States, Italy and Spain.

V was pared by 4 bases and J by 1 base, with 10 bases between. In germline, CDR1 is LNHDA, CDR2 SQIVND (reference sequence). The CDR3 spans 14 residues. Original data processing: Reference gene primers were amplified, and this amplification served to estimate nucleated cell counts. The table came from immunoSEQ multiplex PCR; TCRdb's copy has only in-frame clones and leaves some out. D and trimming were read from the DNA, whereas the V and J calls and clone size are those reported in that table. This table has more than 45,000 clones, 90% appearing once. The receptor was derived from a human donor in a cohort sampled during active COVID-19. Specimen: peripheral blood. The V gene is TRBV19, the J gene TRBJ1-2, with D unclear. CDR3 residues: CASSSSSYNYGYTF. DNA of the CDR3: TGTGCCAGTAGTAGTAGTTCGTATAACTATGGCTACACCTTC. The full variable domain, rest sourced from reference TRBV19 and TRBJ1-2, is DGGITQSPKYLFRKEGQNVTLSCEQNLNHDAMYWYRQDPGQGLRLIYYSQIVNDFQKGDIAEGYSVSREKKESFPLTVTSAQKNPTAFYLCASSSSSYNYGYTFGSGTRLTVV.